These T cell receptor beta chains were read from a single sample in a study of PD-L1 blockade in urothelial cancer. Sequencing was performed with immunoSEQ multiplex PCR; in TCRdb, only in-frame clones are kept and a portion is missing. The sample gives 58,000 or so clones, about four fifths of which show up once; 3.2% is in the top ten. The input for sequencing was PBMCs, taken around atezolizumab (anti-PD-L1) treatment. The source of these receptors is a man aged 65 to 85 with urothelial cancer. CDR3s include the opening cysteine and the closing phenylalanine or tryptophan. The order of the fields is D gene, V gene, clone size, CDR3 length, J gene, CDR3 DNA, CDR3 protein. A D gene is named only where the DNA matches it firmly. A clone size is listed for some rows: how often the clone was seen (once, few, many), or a class if it is expanded.

TRBD1	TRBV15	NA	15	TRBJ1-5	TGTGCCACCAGCAGAGAACAGGGGAGGAACCTGCCCCAGCATTTT	CATSREQGRNLPQHF
TRBD1	TRBV29-1	once	12	TRBJ1-5	TGCAGCGTTGCGACAGGGAATCAGCCCCAGCATTTT	CSVATGNQPQHF
TRBD2	TRBV30	NA	13	TRBJ2-5	TGTGGATCTTCGGGACTACTACAAGAGACCCAGTACTTC	CGSSGLLQETQYF
NA	TRBV15	NA	13	TRBJ1-1	TGTGCCACCAGTGAGCCCCTTTGGACTGAAGCTTTCTTT	CATSEPLWTEAFF
TRBD2	TRBV5-5	NA	15	TRBJ2-1	TGTGCCAGCAGCCTGCTAGCGGGGTCCTACAATGAGCAGTTCTTC	CASSLLAGSYNEQFF
NA	TRBV7-9	NA	11	TRBJ2-1	TGTGCCAGCAGCTTGGGGCGGGAGCAGTTCTTC	CASSLGREQFF
TRBD2	TRBV29-1	once	14	TRBJ2-1	TGCAGCGCCGGACTAGCGGGCCCGAGGCTTGAGCAGTTCTTC	CSAGLAGPRLEQFF
NA	TRBV6-1	few	12	TRBJ2-7	TGTGCCAGCAGTCGGGGTCCCCCCGAGCAGTACTTC	CASSRGPPEQYF
TRBD2	TRBV27	NA	16	TRBJ2-7	TGTGCCAGCAGTCCGACTAGACTAGCGGGGGGGGACGAGCAGTACTTC	CASSPTRLAGGDEQYF
TRBD2	TRBV28	few	15	TRBJ2-2	TGTGCCAGCAGCACCCCGGGGGGGAACACCGGGGAGCTGTTTTTT	CASSTPGGNTGELFF
NA	TRBV11-2	NA	12	TRBJ2-3	TGTGCCAGCAGGGGGAGTTCAGATACGCAGTATTTT	CASRGSSDTQYF
NA	TRBV10-3	NA	13	TRBJ2-1	TGTGCCATCAGTGGAAAAGCGGACAATGAGCAGTTCTTC	CAISGKADNEQFF
NA	TRBV5-1	NA	17	TRBJ1-3	TGCGCCAGCAGCTTGGATCCTCCCGGGGTCCTTGGAAACACCATATATTTT	CASSLDPPGVLGNTIYF
NA	TRBV5-1	NA	14	TRBJ1-2	TGCGCCAGCAGCTTGGTAGCAGGGGTGCCTGGCTACACCTTC	CASSLVAGVPGYTF
NA	TRBV7-7	NA	16	TRBJ2-5	TGTGCTAGCAGCATGGGGCAGCGGGCCGTTCAAGAGACCCAGTACTTC	CASSMGQRAVQETQYF
NA	TRBV21-1	few	15	TRBJ1-1	TGTGCCAGCAGCAAAGGGAAGGGGGCGTACACTGAAGCTTTCTTT	CASSKGKGAYTEAFF
NA	TRBV9	NA	14	TRBJ2-1	TGTGCCAGCACCTCCGAGGGAGAGTATGGTGAGCAGTTCTTC	CASTSEGEYGEQFF
TRBD1	TRBV19	NA	15	TRBJ2-5	TGTGCCAGTAGTATCCGGAACAGGGGCGAAGAGACCCAGTACTTC	CASSIRNRGEETQYF
NA	TRBV2	many	14	TRBJ1-2	TGTGCCAGCAGGAAAGAGGGCGCGGGCTATGGCTACACCTTC	CASRKEGAGYGYTF
NA	TRBV5-4	NA	14	TRBJ2-7	TGTGCCAGCAGCTTTGCCGGGATCAGGGGCGAGCAGTACTTC	CASSFAGIRGEQYF
NA	TRBV5-1	NA	13	TRBJ1-1	TGCGCCAGCAGCTTTATAGAGAACACTGAAGCTTTCTTT	CASSFIENTEAFF
NA	TRBV9	NA	13	TRBJ2-7	TGTGCCAGCAGCTTAGGGACATTGGAGGAGCAGTACTTC	CASSLGTLEEQYF
NA	TRBV18	NA	14	TRBJ1-3	TGTGCCAGCTCACCTCAGGGGCCTGGAAACACCATATATTTT	CASSPQGPGNTIYF
NA	TRBV5-1	NA	14	TRBJ1-1	TGCGCCAGCAGCCTGGACAGAATGAACACTGAAGCTTTCTTT	CASSLDRMNTEAFF
TRBD1	TRBV9	NA	14	TRBJ2-2	TGTGCCAGCAGCGTATACCAGGGGGCCGGGGAGCTGTTTTTT	CASSVYQGAGELFF
NA	TRBV4-1	NA	17	TRBJ2-2	TGCGCCAGCAGCCCAGAGGCGTTCGGGGGTATCACCGGGGAGCTGTTTTTT	CASSPEAFGGITGELFF
TRBD1	TRBV5-4	NA	16	TRBJ2-4	TGTGCCAGCAGCTTGGAGCAGGGGGTAGCCAAAAACATTCAGTACTTC	CASSLEQGVAKNIQYF
TRBD2	TRBV6-4	NA	15	TRBJ2-3	TGTGCCAGCAGATTAGCGGGAGGGCCCGCAGATACGCAGTATTTT	CASRLAGGPADTQYF
TRBD2	TRBV6-5	NA	15	TRBJ2-2	TGTGCCAGCAGGCGTACTAGCGGGAGCACCGGGGAGCTGTTTTTT	CASRRTSGSTGELFF
TRBD2	TRBV7-3	NA	17	TRBJ2-1	TGTGCCAGCAGCCCTAGGGGTACTAGCGGGAGGCACAATGAGCAGTTCTTC	CASSPRGTSGRHNEQFF
NA	TRBV7-9	NA	15	TRBJ1-2	TGTGCCAGCAGCTTAAGAAGAACCAGAAACTATGGCTACACCTTC	CASSLRRTRNYGYTF
TRBD1	TRBV10-1	once	13	TRBJ1-1	TGCGCCAGCAGCTTGGACAGGGGCACTGAAGCTTTCTTT	CASSLDRGTEAFF
NA	TRBV5-1	once	12	TRBJ2-5	TGCGCCAGCAGCTTACGGTCCGAGACCCAGTACTTC	CASSLRSETQYF
TRBD2	TRBV4-1	once	17	TRBJ2-3	TGCGCCAGCAGCCCGGACGGGACTAGCGGGGAAACAGATACGCAGTATTTT	CASSPDGTSGETDTQYF
TRBD2	TRBV28	NA	16	TRBJ2-7	TGTGCCAGCAGTACCCTTGGGGGGGGGATCCCCTACGAGCAGTACTTC	CASSTLGGGIPYEQYF
NA	TRBV5-1	NA	15	TRBJ1-3	TGCGCCAGCTCACCAGGTGACCTCTCTGGAAACACCATATATTTT	CASSPGDLSGNTIYF
TRBD2	TRBV6-5	NA	14	TRBJ2-1	TGTGCCAGCCGGGCTAGCGGGAGTTGGAATGAGCAGTTCTTC	CASRASGSWNEQFF
TRBD2	TRBV5-1	NA	15	TRBJ2-7	TGCGCCAGCAGCTCTGGGACTAGCGGGAGAAACGAGCAGTACTTC	CASSSGTSGRNEQYF
NA	TRBV19	NA	14	TRBJ1-3	TGTGCCAGTAGTATAGACCGCACCCGGAACACCATATATTTT	CASSIDRTRNTIYF
NA	TRBV28	NA	13	TRBJ1-2	TGTGCCAGCAGTTCAAATCGCGGCTATGGCTACACCTTC	CASSSNRGYGYTF
NA	TRBV28	NA	15	TRBJ1-2	TGTGCCAGCAGTTTAGAGGCAGGGGTGTGGTATGGCTACACCTTC	CASSLEAGVWYGYTF
NA	TRBV14	NA	14	TRBJ1-2	TGTGCCAGCAGCCAAGATGCAGTCTACTATGGCTACACCTTC	CASSQDAVYYGYTF
TRBD2	TRBV7-9	once	15	TRBJ2-2	TGTGCCAGCAGCTTGCAGCGGGAGTACACCGGGGAGCTGTTTTTT	CASSLQREYTGELFF
TRBD1	TRBV5-8	NA	16	TRBJ2-3	TGTGCCAGCAGCCCAGGGACAGGGGGTGTTGGAGATACGCAGTATTTT	CASSPGTGGVGDTQYF
NA	TRBV7-3	few	17	TRBJ2-3	TGTGCCAGCAGCCCCACCCCTCTAGCGACCCGGGGAGATACGCAGTATTTT	CASSPTPLATRGDTQYF
NA	TRBV19	NA	12	TRBJ2-4	TGTGCCAGTACGGCGGAGGGAAACATTCAGTACTTC	CASTAEGNIQYF
TRBD1	TRBV2	NA	14	TRBJ1-5	TGTGCCAGCAGCCCCGACAGGGTGGGCCAGCCCCAGCATTTT	CASSPDRVGQPQHF
TRBD1	TRBV19	NA	12	TRBJ1-1	TGTGCCAGTAGTCCTCCAGGGGGAAGGGCTTTCTTT	CASSPPGGRAFF
NA	TRBV6-5	NA	12	TRBJ2-7	TGTGCCAGCAGGGGGCTTGTCTACGAGCAGTACTTC	CASRGLVYEQYF
TRBD1	TRBV30	NA	13	TRBJ2-1	TGTGCCTGGGACAGGGGAGCGTACAATGAGCAGTTCTTC	CAWDRGAYNEQFF